These 25 T cell receptor beta chains came from one sample sequenced in a study of cytomegalovirus exposure and HLA in healthy donors. PCR involved 60 Vbeta and 13 Jbeta primers. TCRdb keeps only in-frame clones here, not all; method: immunoSEQ multiplex PCR. The table shows 150,000 to 200,000 clones, with around 75% occurring only once. Sequencing was performed on PBMCs. The receptors stem from a man aged 18 to 30 in good health and CMV-seropositive.

This sequence joins TRBV7-6 and TRBJ1-1; maybe TRBD1 (5 bases). This CDR3 has 14 residues. V lost 4 bases and J 0 bases, leaving 9 bases between the germline ends. Germline V lookup: CDR1 SGHVS, CDR2 FNYEAQ. The CDR3 sequence: CASSSRGVNTEAFF. The CDR3 coding sequence is TGTGCCAGCAGCTCCCGGGGGGTGAACACTGAAGCTTTCTTT.

The chain is built from TRBV11-3 and TRBJ2-7; 7 bases are a match to TRBD2. The CDR3 has 13 residues. Trimming took 3 bases from V and 3 from J; bases not matched to a gene: 2. Per the germline V gene, CDR1 is SGHNT and CDR2 is YENEEA. CDR3 in amino acids: CASSLLADYEQYV. The CDR3 DNA reads TGTGCCAGCAGCTTGCTAGCGGACTACGAGCAGTACGTC.

V and J are TRBV18 and TRBJ1-1; D is perhaps TRBD1 (5 bases). Germline lookup yields CDR1 KGHSH and CDR2 LQKENI. V lost 5 bases, J lost 3 bases, and 10 bases lay in between. The CDR3 sequence is 13 residues long. The CDR3 coding sequence is TGTGCCAGCTCATCAACGGGGGACACTGAAGCTTTCTTT. Amino acid sequence: CASSSTGDTEAFF.

V usage is TRBV30 and J usage is TRBJ1-5; TRBD1 matches at 10 bases. The junction had 7 bases not matched to a gene; V was cut back by 3 bases and J by 2 bases. Germline CDR1 reads GTSNPN; CDR2 reads SVGIG (reference sequence). This CDR3 has 16 residues. The CDR3 DNA follows: TGTGCCTGGAGCCTCATGGGACAGGGGCGCAATCAGCCCCAGCATTTT. This sequence encodes CAWSLMGQGRNQPQHF.

V is TRBV9 and J is TRBJ1-3, with 7 nucleotides matching TRBD1. CDR1 is SGDLS and CDR2 is YYNGEE in the germline V gene. The CDR3 consists of 14 residues. V shed 0 bases, J shed 4 bases, and the junction held 1 base outside the gene matches. The CDR3 DNA sequence: TGTGCCAGCAGCGTAGCACAGGGGGGAAACACCATATATTTT. Encoded protein: CASSVAQGGNTIYF.

This clone was recorded only once. This rearrangement joins TRBV19 to TRBJ2-3, with TRBD1 matching over 11 bases. V shed 6 bases, J shed 3 bases, and the junction held 5 bases outside the gene matches. CDR1 LNHDA and CDR2 SQIVND come from the germline V gene (reference sequence). This CDR3 comprises 15 residues. The CDR3 protein is CASSLRDRGTDTQYF. The CDR3 bases are TGTGCCAGTAGCCTCCGGGACAGGGGGACAGATACGCAGTATTTT.

The chain has TRBV9 and TRBJ2-5, with D unresolved. V lost 0 bases and J 6 bases, leaving 12 bases between the germline ends. This CDR3 has 14 residues. Germline CDR1 SGDLS, CDR2 YYNGEE. The CDR3 here is CASSVELYSQTQYF. Here the CDR3 DNA reads TGTGCCAGCAGCGTAGAGCTCTATAGTCAGACCCAGTACTTC. Drawing the rest from reference TRBV9 and TRBJ2-5, the complete variable domain is DSGVTQTPKHLITATGQRVTLRCSPRSGDLSVYWYQQSLDQGLQFLIQYYNGEERAKGNILERFSAQQFPDLHSELNLSSLELGDSALYFCASSVELYSQTQYFGPGTRLLVL.

In its sample, this clone was seen a few times. The rearrangement uses TRBV18 and TRBJ1-2; tentatively, D is TRBD1 (5 bases). The CDR3 sequence is 13 residues long. Germline CDR1 KGHSH, CDR2 LQKENI. V was cut by 0 bases and J by 8 bases, with 10 bases left in between. In nucleotides, the CDR3 is TGTGCCAGCTCACCACCGTTAGGGGAAGGCTACACCTTC. This sequence encodes CASSPPLGEGYTF.

The genes are TRBV25-1 and TRBJ2-3, with 9 bases lining up with TRBD2. V lost 0 bases and J lost 0; bases outside the gene matches: 1. Germline CDR1 and CDR2: MGHDK and SYGVNS. The CDR3 is made up of 16 amino acids. Here the CDR3 DNA reads TGTGCCAGCAGTGAATATCTAGCGGGGAGCACAGATACGCAGTATTTT. Residues: CASSEYLAGSTDTQYF.

The rearrangement links TRBV5-1 to TRBJ1-1; TRBD1 matches 7 bases. CDR3 length equals 18 residues. The J segment lost 6 bases and the V segment lost 0 bases, leaving 17 bases of the junction unmatched. The V gene's germline CDR1 is SGHRS and CDR2 YFSETQ. The CDR3 region is CASSLAQRAGQQVAEAFF. The CDR3 coding sequence is TGCGCCAGCAGCTTGGCCCAAAGGGCGGGACAGCAGGTTGCTGAAGCTTTCTTT.

This sequence joins TRBV6-5 and TRBJ2-1, with D hard to call. V gave up 6 bases and J gave up 4 bases, with 10 bases separating them. The CDR3 is 13 amino acids. Germline CDR1 reads MNHEY; CDR2 reads SVGAGI. CDR3 DNA: TGTGCCAGCAGCCCCCGTGTATACAATGAGCAGTTCTTC. This codes for CASSPRVYNEQFF.

The rearrangement uses TRBV2 and TRBJ1-1; TRBD1 matches 8 bases. CDR1 is SNHLY and CDR2 is FYNNEI in the germline V gene. V was clipped by 9 bases and J by 3 bases; unmatched bases: 3. The CDR3 is made up of 12 amino acids. CDR3 sequence: CASGQGDTEAFF. Here the CDR3 DNA reads TGTGCCAGTGGACAGGGAGACACTGAAGCTTTCTTT. The full variable domain, rest sourced from reference TRBV2 and TRBJ1-1, is EPEVTQTPSHQVTQMGQEVILRCVPISNHLYFYWYRQILGQKVEFLVSFYNNEISEKSEIFDDQFSVERPDGSNFTLKIRSTKLEDSAMYFCASGQGDTEAFFGQGTRLTVV.

This clone was counted once. V usage is TRBV5-6 and J usage is TRBJ2-1; no definite D call. The CDR3 runs to 14 residues. Between the trimmed V and J ends, which lost 5 bases and 4 bases, there was a span of 13 bases. CDR1 is SGHDT, CDR2 YYEEEE, per germline. CDR3 loop: CASSPARPYNEQFF. CDR3 coding DNA: TGTGCCAGCAGTCCGGCTAGACCATACAATGAGCAGTTCTTC.

The rearrangement links TRBV6-1 to TRBJ1-1; D possibly corresponds to TRBD1 (5 bases). The V gene's germline CDR1 is MNHNS and CDR2 SASEGT. V was clipped by 6 bases and J by 0 bases, with 14 bases between them. This CDR3 spans 15 amino acids. The CDR3 protein is CASSEHQGVNTEAFF. Written as DNA, the CDR3 is TGTGCCAGCAGCGAACATCAGGGCGTGAACACTGAAGCTTTCTTT.

The rearrangement links TRBV6-6 to TRBJ1-5; no clear D gene. The CDR3 consists of 15 residues. Germline V gene sequence: CDR1 MNHNY, CDR2 SVGAGI (reference sequence). V lost 10 bases and J 2 bases, leaving 18 bases between the germline ends. The CDR3 DNA is TGTGCCATCAGAGATTCCGCCGCGGGCAATCAGCCCCAGCATTTT. Residues: CAIRDSAAGNQPQHF.

This clone was seen more than once but under ten times. J is TRBJ2-6 and V is TRBV28, with D hard to call. V shed 2 bases and J shed 12 bases, with 8 bases lying between them. The CDR3 runs to 12 residues. From germline, CDR1 is MDHEN and CDR2 SYDVKM. DNA for the CDR3: TGTGCCAGCAGTTTAGTCGGCGGCGTCCTGACTTTC. The encoded protein is CASSLVGGVLTF.

This sequence joins TRBV11-2 and TRBJ2-2, with 9 nucleotides matching TRBD1. The ends lost 6 bases at V and 5 bases at J; junction bases unmatched: 16. Germline V CDR1 and CDR2: SGHAT, FQNNGV. The CDR3 runs to 18 residues. This CDR3 reads CASSSYLRGQGLTGELFF. The CDR3 DNA is TGTGCCAGCAGTTCCTACCTTCGGGGACAGGGTTTAACCGGGGAGCTGTTTTTT.

The chain recombines TRBV6-1 with TRBJ1-4, with D unclear. The V and J ends lost 6 bases and 4 bases respectively, with 12 bases between them. Looked up from germline, CDR1 is MNHNS and CDR2 is SASEGT. CDR3 length equals 14 residues. CDR3 residues: CASRGRPLNEKLFF. For the CDR3, the DNA is TGTGCCAGCAGGGGCCGGCCCCTTAATGAAAAACTGTTTTTT.

This chain connects TRBV27 to TRBJ2-2, with 8 bases matching TRBD2. The CDR3 is 14 residues long. Germline CDR1 reads MNHEY; CDR2 reads SMNVEV (reference sequence). Trimming removed 6 bases from V and 7 bases from J; junction bases left unmatched: 7. The CDR3 spells CASRTGGPLGELFF. DNA for the CDR3: TGTGCCAGCAGGACGGGGGGGCCTCTCGGGGAGCTGTTTTTT.

This chain joins TRBV19 and TRBJ2-4; weak D call: TRBD2 (7 bases). Germline CDR1 is LNHDA and CDR2 is SQIVND (reference sequence). Trimming removed 5 bases at V and 1 base at J, with 21 bases between. This CDR3 is built from 18 residues. The CDR3 DNA sequence: TGTGCCAGTAGTCCCCGGGGGGCGTCACCTCTTGCCAAAAACATTCAGTACTTC. Translating gives CASSPRGASPLAKNIQYF.

In its sample, this clone was seen a few times. The rearrangement uses TRBV9 and TRBJ1-5; TRBD1 aligns across 7 bases. The germline CDR1 and CDR2 sequences are SGDLS and YYNGEE. With 3 bases clipped from V and 6 bases from J, the junction kept 9 bases outside the gene matches. The CDR3 has 15 amino acids. The CDR3 loop reads CASSATGERGQPQHF. CDR3 sequence (DNA): TGTGCCAGCAGCGCTACAGGGGAAAGAGGTCAGCCCCAGCATTTT.

The CDR3 DNA sequence: TGTGCCAGCAGGGGGGACGGAGTGGACTACGGGAAACTGTTTTTT. It translates to CASRGDGVDYGKLFF. The chain links TRBV25-1 to TRBJ1-4; the D gene is possibly TRBD1 (5 bases). CDR1 is MGHDK and CDR2 is SYGVNS in the germline V gene. Trimming stripped 6 bases from V and 11 bases from J, with 22 bases between. This CDR3 region has 15 residues. Full variable domain (rest looked up from reference TRBV25-1 and TRBJ1-4): EADIYQTPRYLVIGTGKKITLECSQTMGHDKMYWYQQDPGMELHLIHYSYGVNSTEKGDLSSESTVSRIRTEHFPLTLESARPSHTSQYLCASRGDGVDYGKLFFGSGTQLSVL.

This sequence joins TRBV6-6 and TRBJ2-1, with a possible D match to TRBD2 (6 bases). The CDR3 extends over 14 amino acids. V was trimmed by 2 bases and J by 8 bases, leaving 13 bases between them. Germline V gene sequence: CDR1 MNHNY, CDR2 SVGAGI (reference sequence). CDR3 DNA: TGTGCCAGCAGTTACCTGGCTAGCGTAGATGAGCAGTTCTTC. Protein sequence: CASSYLASVDEQFF.

This clone turned up a few times. The chain joins TRBV28 to TRBJ1-1, with D perhaps matching TRBD1 (5 bases). Trimming pared 5 bases from V and 5 bases from J, leaving 21 bases between. CDR3 length: 16 residues. In germline, CDR1 is MDHEN, CDR2 SYDVKM. This CDR3 reads CASSPMGEGWKTEAFF. CDR3 nucleotide sequence: TGTGCCAGCAGTCCTATGGGGGAGGGTTGGAAGACTGAAGCTTTCTTT.

DNA for the CDR3: TGTGCCAGCAGCTTGCAGCAGGGGCGCTATGGCTACACCTTC. Its translation: CASSLQQGRYGYTF. The chain combines TRBV5-8 with TRBJ1-2, with D maybe TRBD1 (6 bases). V was trimmed by 1 base and J by 4 bases, leaving 11 bases between them. This CDR3 contains 14 residues. Germline V gene lookup returns CDR1 SGHTS and CDR2 YDEGEE. Looking up the rest from reference TRBV5-8 and TRBJ1-2 gives the full variable domain: EAGVTQSPTHLIKTRGQQATLRCSPISGHTSVYWYQQALGLGLQFLLWYDEGEERNRGNFPPRFSGRQFPNYSSELNVNALELEDSALYLCASSLQQGRYGYTFGSGTRLTVV.